The 7 T cell receptor beta chains listed next were all sequenced from one sample in a study of beta chain features in type 1 diabetes (dated by TCRdb to the late 2010s). Here is what the overall study found, with its caveats: In all four CD4+ subsets, TCRB CDR3 length was moderately but significantly shorter in type 1 diabetes patients.

The library was made by the immunoSEQ multiplex PCR assay. The High Capacity cDNA Reverse Transcription Kit was used to reverse transcribe all of the isolated RNA, meaning that expressed TCRB transcripts were what got sequenced. Drawn from immuneACCESS, this table holds only the in-frame rearrangements with V and J called that TCRdb kept. Clones are partly lost; checked studies trace under half to an unresolved V gene and leave the rest unexplained. Recorded for this sample are approximately 360,000 clones; 10% to 15% of them occurred a single time. The ten largest clones add up to roughly 0.0097% of the sample. These receptors' targets are unknown. Material for sequencing was naive CD4+ T cells from blood. The cell subset or site label, as the study defines it: true naive CD4+ T cells. These receptors came from a young woman with type 1 diabetes.

CDR3 sequence (DNA): TGCGCCAGCAGCCACAGGGGGCTGAGTCAAGAGACCCAGTACTTC. This codes for CASSHRGLSQETQYF. This chain links TRBV4-1 with TRBJ2-5; 8 bases are a match to TRBD1. The junction had 5 bases not matched to a gene; V was cut back by 3 bases and J by 2 bases. This CDR3 is 15 amino acids long. CDR1 is MGHRA and CDR2 is YSYEKL in the germline V gene.

V usage is TRBV15 and J usage is TRBJ2-1; TRBD2 matches 7 bases. Germline V lookup: CDR1 LNHNV, CDR2 YYDKDF (reference sequence). The CDR3 length is 15 residues. V gave up 5 bases and J gave up 7 bases; unmatched junction bases: 11. CDR3 loop: CATSSWGGEGNEQFF. CDR3 in DNA: TGTGCCACCAGCTCTTGGGGAGGGGAGGGGAATGAGCAGTTCTTC.

The V gene is TRBV11-3, the J gene TRBJ2-2; weak D call: TRBD1 (6 bases). The CDR3 is 12 amino acids. Germline CDR1 reads SGHNT; CDR2 reads YENEEA. Trimming cost V 5 bases and J 8 bases, with 9 bases left between them. The CDR3 loop is CASSGGVGELFF. In DNA, the CDR3 is TGTGCCAGCAGCGGGGGCGTTGGGGAGCTGTTTTTT. The full variable domain, in which reference TRBV11-3 and TRBJ2-2 provide the parts outside the CDR3, is EAGVVQSPRYKIIEKKQPVAFWCNPISGHNTLYWYLQNLGQGPELLIRYENEEAVDDSQLPKDRFSAERLKGVDSTLKIQPAELGDSAVYLCASSGGVGELFFGEGSRLTVL.

V usage is TRBV7-2 and J usage is TRBJ2-5, with TRBD2 identical over 8 bases. Looked up from germline, CDR1 is SGHTA and CDR2 is FQGNSA. The CDR3 sequence is 15 residues long. The V and J ends lost 5 bases and 5 bases, in that order; junction bases with no gene match: 10. Here the CDR3 reads CASSPGGGRVETQYF. The CDR3 DNA sequence: TGTGCCAGCAGCCCCGGCGGGGGGCGCGTCGAGACCCAGTACTTC.

CDR3 sequence reads: CASSYQTPGAQPQHF. In DNA form, the CDR3 reads TGTGCCAGCAGTTACCAGACCCCAGGGGCTCAGCCCCAGCATTTT. The chain uses TRBV6-6 and TRBJ1-5, with D possibly matching TRBD1 (6 bases). CDR3 length: 15 residues. Trimming cost V 2 bases and J 6 bases, with 14 bases left between them. Germline loops: CDR1 MNHNY, CDR2 SVGAGI (reference sequence).

The chain uses TRBV29-1 and TRBJ2-1, with 7 bases matching TRBD2. The J segment lost 1 base and the V segment lost 7 bases, leaving 7 bases of the junction unmatched. This CDR3 contains 14 residues. The V gene's germline CDR1 is SQVTM and CDR2 ANQGSEA. CDR3: CSATTSESYNEQFF. The CDR3 coding sequence is TGCAGCGCCACAACTAGCGAGTCCTACAATGAGCAGTTCTTC.

V gene TRBV4-3 combines with J gene TRBJ2-1; 8 bases align to TRBD2. V lost 6 bases, J lost 0 bases, and 10 bases stayed unmatched. This CDR3 comprises 17 residues. CDR1 and CDR2 (germline): LGHNA, YSLEER. Written as DNA, the CDR3 is TGCGCCAGCAGAAAAGCCCCCGCGGGGGGCTCCTACAATGAGCAGTTCTTC. This sequence encodes CASRKAPAGGSYNEQFF.